This TCR beta chain emerged from a study of blood T cell repertoires in COVID-19. Study-level background: Acute and convalescent COVID-19 specimens originated in the United States, Italy and Spain. T cells, B-cell-depleted T cells, or PBMCs supplied cDNA or gDNA.

Original handling: Estimation of nucleated cell counts was performed using reference gene primer amplification. Profiled with immunoSEQ multiplex PCR; TCRdb holds only in-frame clones, not every one. That table furnishes V, J and clone size, whereas the DNA furnished D and trimming. This table holds 200,000 to 300,000 clones, less than 90% found once. Trimming took 2 bases from V and 2 from J; bases not matched to a gene: 7. The CDR3 has 17 residues. Looked up from germline, CDR1 is LGHDT and CDR2 is YNNKEL (reference sequence). This receptor was taken from a middle-aged woman who had recovered from COVID-19. The chain couples TRBV3-1 (or the pseudogene TRBV3-2) to TRBJ2-2; TRBD2 agrees at 8 bases. The sample comprised peripheral blood. The CDR3 nucleotides read TGTGCCAGCAGCCAAATACAAGCGGGGGCAAACACCGGGGAGCTGTTTTTT. This translates into CASSQIQAGANTGELFF.